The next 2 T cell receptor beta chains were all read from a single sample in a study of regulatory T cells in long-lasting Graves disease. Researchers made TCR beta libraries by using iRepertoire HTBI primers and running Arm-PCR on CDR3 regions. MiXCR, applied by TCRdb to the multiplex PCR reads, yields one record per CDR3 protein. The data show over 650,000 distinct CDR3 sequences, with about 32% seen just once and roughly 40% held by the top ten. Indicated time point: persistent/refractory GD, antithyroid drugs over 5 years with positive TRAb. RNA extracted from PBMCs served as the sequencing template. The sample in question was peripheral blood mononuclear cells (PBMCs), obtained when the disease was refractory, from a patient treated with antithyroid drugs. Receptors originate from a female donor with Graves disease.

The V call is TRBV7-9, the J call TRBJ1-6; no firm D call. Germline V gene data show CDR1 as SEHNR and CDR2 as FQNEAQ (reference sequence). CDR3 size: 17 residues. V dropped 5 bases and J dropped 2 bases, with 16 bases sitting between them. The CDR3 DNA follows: TGTGCCAGCAGCCTAACGGGCGGTGGGGCCTATAATTCACCCCTCCACTTT. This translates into CASSLTGGGAYNSPLHF.

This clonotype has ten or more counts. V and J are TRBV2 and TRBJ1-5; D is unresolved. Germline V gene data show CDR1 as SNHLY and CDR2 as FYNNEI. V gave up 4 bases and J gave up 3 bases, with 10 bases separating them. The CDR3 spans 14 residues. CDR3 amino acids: CASSARTDNQPQHF. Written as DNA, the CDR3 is TGTGCCAGCAGTGCAAGGACGGACAATCAGCCCCAGCATTTT.